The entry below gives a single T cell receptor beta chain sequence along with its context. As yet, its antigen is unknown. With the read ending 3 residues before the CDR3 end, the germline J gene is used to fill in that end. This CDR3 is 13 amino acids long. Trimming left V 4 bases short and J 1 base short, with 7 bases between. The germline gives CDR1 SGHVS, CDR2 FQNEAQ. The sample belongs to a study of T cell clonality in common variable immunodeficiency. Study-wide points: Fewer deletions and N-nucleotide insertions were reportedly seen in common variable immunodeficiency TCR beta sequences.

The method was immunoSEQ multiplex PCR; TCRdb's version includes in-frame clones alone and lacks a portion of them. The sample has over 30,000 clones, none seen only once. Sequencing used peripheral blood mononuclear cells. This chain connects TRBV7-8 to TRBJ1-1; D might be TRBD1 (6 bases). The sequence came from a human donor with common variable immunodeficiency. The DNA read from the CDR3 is TGTGCCAGCAGCTGGGGGCCGAACACTGAA. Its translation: CASSWGPNTE. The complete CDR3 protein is CASSWGPNTEAFF.